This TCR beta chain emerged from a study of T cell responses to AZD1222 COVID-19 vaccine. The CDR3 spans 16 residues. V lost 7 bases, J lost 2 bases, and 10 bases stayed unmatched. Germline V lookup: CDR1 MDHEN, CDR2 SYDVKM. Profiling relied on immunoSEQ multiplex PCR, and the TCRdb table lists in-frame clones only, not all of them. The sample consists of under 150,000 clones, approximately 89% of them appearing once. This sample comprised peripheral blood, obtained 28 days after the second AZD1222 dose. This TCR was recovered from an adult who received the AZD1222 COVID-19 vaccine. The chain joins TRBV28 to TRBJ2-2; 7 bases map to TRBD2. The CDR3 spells CASILAGTINTGELFF. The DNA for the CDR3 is TGTGCCAGCATCCTAGCCGGGACTATTAACACCGGGGAGCTGTTTTTT. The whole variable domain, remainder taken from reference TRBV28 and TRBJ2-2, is DVKVTQSSRYLVKRTGEKVFLECVQDMDHENMFWYRQDPGLGLRLIYFSYDVKMKEKGDIPEGYSVSREKKERFSLILESASTNQTSMYLCASILAGTINTGELFFGEGSRLTVL.